This T cell receptor beta chain originates from a study of T cell responses to AZD1222 COVID-19 vaccine. Notes on the study in general: After two AZD1222 doses, spike-specific TCR breadth and depth rose versus day 0. Regions 160-218 and 743-854 held dominance among vaccine-associated CD4 TCRs, which spanned spike.

The repertoire was sequenced with immunoSEQ multiplex PCR; TCRdb's copy has only in-frame clones and lacks some. The sample shows about 180,000 clones, 94% of them seen only once. Points on this clone: Its matching antigen is unknown.

The germline V gene has CDR1 SGDLS and CDR2 YYNGEE. V trimming: 3 bases; J trimming: 7 bases; junction bases outside the gene matches: 10. The CDR3 sequence is 15 residues long. The specimen comprised peripheral blood, sampled 28 days after the second AZD1222 dose. This clonotype originated in an adult who received the AZD1222 COVID-19 vaccine. The V gene is TRBV9, the J gene TRBJ2-7; TRBD1 aligns across 10 bases. CDR3 in amino acids: CASSGGTGAYEEQYF. The CDR3 region has the DNA TGTGCCAGCAGCGGCGGGACAGGGGCCTATGAAGAGCAGTACTTC.